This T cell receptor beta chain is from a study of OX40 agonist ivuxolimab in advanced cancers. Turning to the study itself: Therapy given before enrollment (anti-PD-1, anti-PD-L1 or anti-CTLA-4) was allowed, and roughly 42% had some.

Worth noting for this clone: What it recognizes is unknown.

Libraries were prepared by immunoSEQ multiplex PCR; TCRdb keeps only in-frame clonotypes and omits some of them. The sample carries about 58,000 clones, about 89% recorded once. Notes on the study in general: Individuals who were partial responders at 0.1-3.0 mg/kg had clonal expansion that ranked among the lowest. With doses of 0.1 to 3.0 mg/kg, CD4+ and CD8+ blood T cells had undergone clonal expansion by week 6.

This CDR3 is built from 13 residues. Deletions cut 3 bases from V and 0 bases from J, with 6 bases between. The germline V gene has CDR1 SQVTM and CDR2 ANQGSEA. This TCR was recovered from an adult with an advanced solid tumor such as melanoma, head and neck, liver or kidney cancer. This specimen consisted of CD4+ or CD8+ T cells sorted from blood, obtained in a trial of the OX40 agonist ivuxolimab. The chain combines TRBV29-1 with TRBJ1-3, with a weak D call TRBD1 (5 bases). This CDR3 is CSVEGGSGNTIYF. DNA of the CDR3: TGCAGCGTTGAGGGGGGCTCTGGAAACACCATATATTTT.